The 9 T cell receptor beta chains below all came from one sample that was sequenced in a study of metastatic and nonmetastatic thyroid tumors. MiXCR was used by TCRdb to re-call the PCR reads. The sample shows 20,000 or so clones, 22% of them seen only once. Thyroid surgery was performed in patients who had received no treatment beforehand. The source material was adjacent normal tissue. These receptors were taken from a female donor with papillary thyroid cancer or a benign thyroid nodule (not recorded which). Some clones in this sample may be carry-over from other donors' samples.

This clone was counted between two and nine times. The J gene is TRBJ1-2, the V gene TRBV28; D is unclear. Germline V lookup: CDR1 MDHEN, CDR2 SYDVKM. CDR3 size: 13 residues. Trimming shortened V by 4 bases and J by 7 bases, and 13 bases separated the two germline ends. The DNA for the CDR3 is TGTGCCAGCAGTTACCCTGGTCACTGTGGCTACACCTTC. Residues: CASSYPGHCGYTF.

The V and J genes are TRBV28 and TRBJ1-4; 8 bases fit TRBD1. Per germline, CDR1 MDHEN and CDR2 SYDVKM. V lost 3 bases, J lost 7 bases, and 7 bases stayed unmatched. The CDR3 covers 15 residues. DNA for the CDR3: TGTGCCAGCAGTTTGGGCCAGGGGGCGAGTGAAAAACTGTTTTTT. It yields the protein CASSLGQGASEKLFF.

By share of the sample, this clone is large (0.1 to 1%). The chain links TRBV6-1 to TRBJ2-2; unclear D gene. Trimming shortened V by 4 bases and J by 4 bases, and 4 bases separated the two germline ends. Germline lookup yields CDR1 MNHNS and CDR2 SASEGT. The CDR3 spans 12 residues. The CDR3 region has the DNA TGTGCCAGCAGTGCGTCCACCGGGGAGCTGTTTTTT. Protein: CASSASTGELFF.

This clone was counted at least ten times. The chain has TRBV12-5 and TRBJ2-1, with TRBD2 identical over 13 bases. Trimming removed 4 bases from V and 1 base from J; junction bases left unmatched: 13. Germline loops: CDR1 LGHNT, CDR2 FRNRAP. This CDR3 is 20 amino acids long. CDR3: CASGSRGLAGLSGSYNEQFF. Here the CDR3 DNA reads TGTGCTAGTGGTTCGAGGGGACTAGCGGGACTCAGCGGGTCCTACAATGAGCAGTTCTTC.

Only a few counts were recorded for this clone. The V call is TRBV27, the J call TRBJ1-2; D might be TRBD1 (6 bases). Germline loops: CDR1 MNHEY, CDR2 SMNVEV (reference sequence). The CDR3 consists of 14 residues. V shed 5 bases and J shed 5 bases, with 15 bases lying between them. CDR3 in DNA: TGTGCCAGCAGTCCGTCTAAGGGGGGGTATGGCTACACCTTC. Amino acid sequence: CASSPSKGGYGYTF.

The rearrangement links TRBV27 to TRBJ2-2, with 7 bases fitting TRBD1. This CDR3 has 15 residues. Germline lookup yields CDR1 MNHEY and CDR2 SMNVEV (reference sequence). After removal of 8 bases from V and 0 bases from J, the junction contained 6 bases not matched to a gene. CDR3 in amino acids: CASGPGQPNTGELFF. The DNA for the CDR3 is TGTGCCAGCGGTCCGGGACAGCCGAACACCGGGGAGCTGTTTTTT.

This chain links TRBV2 with TRBJ1-4, with 10 bases matching TRBD1. The length of the CDR3 is 15 residues. The junction had 2 bases not matched to a gene; V was cut back by 7 bases and J by 0 bases. Per germline, CDR1 SNHLY and CDR2 FYNNEI. The CDR3 sequence is CASKGQGTTNEKLFF. The CDR3 coding sequence is TGTGCCAGCAAGGGACAGGGGACAACTAATGAAAAACTGTTTTTT.

This clone counts as large. This chain links TRBV6-2 or TRBV6-3 with TRBJ2-5; TRBD2 matches 10 bases. Germline CDR1 reads MNHEY; CDR2 reads SVGEGT. The V gene end was trimmed by 2 bases and the J gene end by 2 bases; junction bases not matched to a gene: 14. This CDR3 has 19 residues. CDR3 sequence (DNA): TGTGCCAGCAGTTACCCCAGAGGGCAAGTAGCGGGAGGTCAAGAGACCCAGTACTTC. Translating gives CASSYPRGQVAGGQETQYF.

This clone was detected many times. V is TRBV7-9 and J is TRBJ2-5; 7 nucleotides agree with TRBD1. The CDR3 is 16 residues long. CDR1 is SEHNR and CDR2 is FQNEAQ in the germline V gene (reference sequence). Trimming removed 5 bases from V and 1 base from J; junction bases left unmatched: 10. The CDR3 loop is CASSPGRGGIQETQYF. CDR3 nucleotides: TGTGCCAGCAGCCCCGGGCGAGGGGGCATCCAAGAGACCCAGTACTTC.